The T cell receptor beta chain under discussion was sequenced for a study of beta chain features in type 1 diabetes. The whole isolated RNA underwent reverse transcription, so sequencing captured expressed TCRB transcripts. The assay was immunoSEQ multiplex PCR, and TCRdb's table has in-frame clones only and misses some. This sample has 680,000 or so clones, with around 15% found just once. Germline CDR1 SGHRS, CDR2 YFSETQ. CDR3 length: 13 amino acids. V gave up 0 bases and J gave up 7 bases, with 10 bases separating them. The J gene is TRBJ1-2, the V gene TRBV5-1, with D tentatively TRBD1 (5 bases). The TCR sequence derives from a man aged 18 to 30 in good health. Sequences were obtained from naive CD4+ T cells from blood. The CDR3 DNA sequence: TGCGCCAGCAGCTTGGGGGGACTATTTGGCTACACCTTC. Protein product: CASSLGGLFGYTF.